The 2 T cell receptor beta chains reported below all come from one sample, sequenced in a study of T cell responses to AZD1222 COVID-19 vaccine. Using immunoSEQ multiplex PCR, the repertoire was profiled, and TCRdb retains in-frame clones only, with some absent. The table includes approximately 90,000 clones, approximately 89% detected once. The starting material was peripheral blood, obtained on day 0 of AZD1222 vaccination. The source of these receptors is an adult in good health.

The chain has TRBV6-1 and TRBJ2-1, with D hard to call. Trimming stripped 3 bases from V and 7 bases from J, with 16 bases between. The germline V gene encodes CDR1 MNHNS and CDR2 SASEGT. This CDR3 has 15 amino acids. Here the CDR3 reads CASSDAGSGRNEQFF. CDR3 DNA: TGTGCCAGCAGTGATGCCGGGTCAGGCCGGAATGAGCAGTTCTTC.

The gene calls are TRBV25-1 and TRBJ2-5, with D perhaps matching TRBD2 (5 bases). The CDR3 contains 15 residues. CDR1 is MGHDK, CDR2 SYGVNS, per germline. Deletions cut 3 bases from V and 4 bases from J, with 15 bases between. This CDR3 is CASSDGIASGETQYF. CDR3 nucleotide sequence: TGTGCCAGCAGTGACGGGATAGCTTCAGGAGAGACCCAGTACTTC.